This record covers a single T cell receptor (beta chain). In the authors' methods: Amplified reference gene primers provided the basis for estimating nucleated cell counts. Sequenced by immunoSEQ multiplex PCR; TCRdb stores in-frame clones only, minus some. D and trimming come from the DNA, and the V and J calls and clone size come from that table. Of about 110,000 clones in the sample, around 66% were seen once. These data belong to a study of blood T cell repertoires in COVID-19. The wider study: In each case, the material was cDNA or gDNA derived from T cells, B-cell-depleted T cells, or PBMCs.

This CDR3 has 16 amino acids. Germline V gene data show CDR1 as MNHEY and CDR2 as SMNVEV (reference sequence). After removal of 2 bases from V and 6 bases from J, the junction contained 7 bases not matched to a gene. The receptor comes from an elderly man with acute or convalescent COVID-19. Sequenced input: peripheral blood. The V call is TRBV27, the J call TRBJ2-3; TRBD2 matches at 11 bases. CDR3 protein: CASSLLTSGISDTQYF. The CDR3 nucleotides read TGTGCCAGCAGTTTACTGACTAGCGGGATCTCGGATACGCAGTATTTT.